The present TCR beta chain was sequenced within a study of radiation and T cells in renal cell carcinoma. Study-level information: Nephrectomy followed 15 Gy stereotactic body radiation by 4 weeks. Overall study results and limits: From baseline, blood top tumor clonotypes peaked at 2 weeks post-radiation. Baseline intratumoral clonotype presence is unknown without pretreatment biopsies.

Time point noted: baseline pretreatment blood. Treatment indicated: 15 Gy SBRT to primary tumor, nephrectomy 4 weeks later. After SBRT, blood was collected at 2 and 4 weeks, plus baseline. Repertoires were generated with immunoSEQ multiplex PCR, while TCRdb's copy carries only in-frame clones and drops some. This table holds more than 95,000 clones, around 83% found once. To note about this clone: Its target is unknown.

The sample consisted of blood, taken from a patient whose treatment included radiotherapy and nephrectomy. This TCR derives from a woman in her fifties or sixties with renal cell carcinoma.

In DNA, the CDR3 is TGTGCCAGCAGCGTAGCAGGAGACAGGGGGCGGTTAAACTATGGCTACACCTTC. Amino acid sequence: CASSVAGDRGRLNYGYTF. The gene calls are TRBV9 and TRBJ1-2; 10 nucleotides line up with TRBD1. After removal of 0 bases from V and 2 bases from J, the junction contained 10 bases not matched to a gene. There are 18 residues in the CDR3. The germline gives CDR1 SGDLS, CDR2 YYNGEE.